The 10 T cell receptor beta chains in this list originate from one sample, sequenced in a study of cytomegalovirus exposure and HLA in healthy donors (dated by TCRdb to 2016 to 2017). Library prep was done by the immunoSEQ multiplex PCR assay. A mixture of 60 forward primers for TCR Vbeta segments and 13 reverse primers for TCR Jbeta segments was used in the multiplex PCR. Sourced from immuneACCESS, this table was stored by TCRdb with only in-frame sequences that have V and J called. A share of the clones is absent; for the studies checked, an unresolved V gene accounts for under half, and the remainder has no known explanation. In all, the sample holds around 150,000 clones, and around 75% of those were seen once. The ten largest account for about 4.5% of the sample. Sequencing used PBMCs. The receptors shown here come from a man in his 60s in good health and CMV-seronegative.

J is TRBJ1-5 and V is TRBV5-6; D remains unclear. Trimming shortened V by 4 bases and J by 2 bases, and 7 bases separated the two germline ends. The CDR3 spans 13 residues. Germline V gene lookup returns CDR1 SGHDT and CDR2 YYEEEE. The CDR3 spells CASSLPGNQPQHF. In DNA form, the CDR3 reads TGTGCCAGCAGCCTACCGGGCAATCAGCCCCAGCATTTT.

The chain has TRBV11-1 and TRBJ1-1; D is undetermined. V shed 6 bases and J shed 6 bases, with 20 bases lying between them. The CDR3 covers 15 residues. Germline CDR1 is SGHAT and CDR2 is FQDESV (reference sequence). Written as DNA, the CDR3 is TGTGCCAGCAGTCTCATTAGTGTCGGGGTCCCTGAAGCTTTCTTT. This sequence encodes CASSLISVGVPEAFF.

This chain joins TRBV5-4 and TRBJ2-3; D remains ambiguous. The V gene's germline CDR1 is SGHNT and CDR2 YYREEE (reference sequence). This CDR3 spans 14 amino acids. V lost 1 base and J lost 4, with 10 bases in between. The CDR3 here is CASSLSTGPDTQYF. The CDR3 DNA is TGTGCCAGCAGCTTGTCTACCGGTCCAGATACGCAGTATTTT.

This clone was found a few times. The J gene is TRBJ1-4, the V gene TRBV7-2; D ambiguous. Per the germline V gene, CDR1 is SGHTA and CDR2 is FQGNSA. Trimming took off 1 base at V and 4 bases at J, with 7 bases between the two ends. The CDR3 is 14 residues long. CDR3 sequence: CASSLDSLNEKLFF. Here the CDR3 DNA reads TGTGCCAGCAGCTTAGACAGCCTTAATGAAAAACTGTTTTTT.

The rearrangement uses TRBV5-4 and TRBJ2-2, with 9 bases fitting TRBD2. Germline CDR1 is SGHNT and CDR2 is YYREEE (reference sequence). V lost 4 bases to trimming and J lost 6 bases; unmatched junction nucleotides: 13. The CDR3 runs 17 residues. The CDR3 reads CASSLRTGTSLPGELFF. As DNA, the CDR3 is TGTGCCAGCAGCCTACGCACCGGGACTAGCTTGCCCGGGGAGCTGTTTTTT.

This clone was detected only a few times. The rearrangement uses TRBV5-4 and TRBJ2-2; a possible D gene is TRBD1 (5 bases). The ends were cut back, 4 bases at V and 0 bases at J, with 13 bases in the middle. Germline CDR1 SGHNT, CDR2 YYREEE (reference sequence). This CDR3 is built from 16 residues. CDR3 residues: CASSTQAPANTGELFF. The CDR3 DNA is TGTGCCAGCAGCACACAGGCCCCCGCGAACACCGGGGAGCTGTTTTTT.

This clone was seen more than once but under ten times. This chain connects TRBV5-1 to TRBJ1-5; possible D gene TRBD1, 5 bases. V lost 4 bases and J 7 bases, leaving 12 bases between the germline ends. In germline, CDR1 is SGHRS, CDR2 YFSETQ. This CDR3 contains 13 residues. The CDR3 bases are TGCGCCAGCAGCGTCCAGGGAACCCAGCCCCAGCATTTT. Translation: CASSVQGTQPQHF.

The CDR3: CASSQALRDYGYTF. CDR3 bases: TGTGCCAGCAGCCAAGCCCTCAGGGACTATGGCTACACCTTC. The rearrangement uses TRBV14 and TRBJ1-2, with TRBD1 as a possible D gene (5 bases). V lost 1 base to trimming and J lost 3 bases, with 9 bases between them. Germline CDR1 reads SGHDN; CDR2 reads FVKESK. This CDR3 is built from 14 residues. The variable domain in full, completed from reference TRBV14 and TRBJ1-2, reads EAGVTQFPSHSVIEKGQTVTLRCDPISGHDNLYWYRRVMGKEIKFLLHFVKESKQDESGMPNNRFLAERTGGTYSTLKVQPAELEDSGVYFCASSQALRDYGYTFGSGTRLTVV.

V gene TRBV7-8 combines with J gene TRBJ2-3, with D possibly matching TRBD1 (5 bases). The ends were cut back, 2 bases at V and 1 base at J, with 7 bases in the middle. Germline V gives CDR1 SGHVS, CDR2 FQNEAQ. This CDR3 region has 14 residues. As DNA, the CDR3 is TGTGCCAGCAGCTTACCACAGGGCACAGATACGCAGTATTTT. This sequence encodes CASSLPQGTDTQYF. The whole variable domain, filled in from reference TRBV7-8 and TRBJ2-3, reads GAGVSQSPRYKVAKRGQDVALRCDPISGHVSLFWYQQALGQGPEFLTYFQNEAQLDKSGLPSDRFFAERPEGSVSTLKIQRTQQEDSAVYLCASSLPQGTDTQYFGPGTRLTVL.

The genes are TRBV28 and TRBJ1-5; D not certain. Germline assignment: CDR1 MDHEN and CDR2 SYDVKM. Trimming left V 7 bases short and J 8 bases short, with 12 bases between. The CDR3 extends over 12 amino acids. For the CDR3, the DNA is TGTGCCAGCATGGAGGTTGGGGAGCCCCAGCATTTT. Translating it yields CASMEVGEPQHF. The full variable domain, its missing parts supplied by reference TRBV28 and TRBJ1-5, is DVKVTQSSRYLVKRTGEKVFLECVQDMDHENMFWYRQDPGLGLRLIYFSYDVKMKEKGDIPEGYSVSREKKERFSLILESASTNQTSMYLCASMEVGEPQHFGDGTRLSIL.